This T cell receptor beta chain was captured by sequencing in a study of cytomegalovirus exposure and HLA in healthy donors. This clone was picked up one time. The primer mix had 60 Vbeta and 13 Jbeta primers. The repertoire was sequenced with immunoSEQ multiplex PCR; TCRdb's copy has only in-frame clones and lacks some. The table lists around 150,000 clones, around 84% of them singletons. V was clipped by 2 bases and J by 8 bases, with 13 bases between them. Per the germline V gene, CDR1 is MGHDK and CDR2 is SYGVNS. This CDR3 comprises 15 residues. This TCR derives from a middle-aged woman in good health and CMV-seronegative. The V and J genes are TRBV25-1 and TRBJ1-6, with a possible D match to TRBD1 (5 bases). The sample taken for sequencing was PBMCs. CDR3 bases: TGTGCCAGCAGTGAACGGGCAGGGTGGGATTCACCCCTCCACTTT. Its protein product is CASSERAGWDSPLHF.